These 21 T cell receptor beta chains were sequenced from one sample in a study of T cell repertoires in cytomegalovirus infection. TCRdb re-derived calls from the reads in MiXCR, one entry per CDR3 protein. This table has about 740,000 distinct CDR3 sequences, less than 40% appearing once. Sequencing was carried out using PBMCs. The receptors were gathered from a human donor in good health (CMV status not recorded). Some clones in this sample may be carry-over from other donors' samples.

The table lists this clonotype with many counts. The rearrangement links TRBV7-6 to TRBJ2-5, with TRBD2 as a possible D gene (6 bases). CDR1 SGHVS and CDR2 FNYEAQ come from the germline V gene. CDR3 length equals 15 residues. Trimming removed 3 bases from V and 5 bases from J, with 16 bases in between. In DNA form, the CDR3 reads TGTGCCAGCAGCTTCGGCGGGGCCAGCGGGGAGACCCAGTACTTC. Its translation: CASSFGGASGETQYF. The whole variable domain, filled in from reference TRBV7-6 and TRBJ2-5, reads GAGVSQSPRYKVTKRGQDVALRCDPISGHVSLYWYRQALGQGPEFLTYFNYEAQQDKSGLPNDRFSAERPEGSISTLTIQRTEQRDSAMYRCASSFGGASGETQYFGPGTRLLVL.

This clonotype has ten or more counts. The chain couples TRBV7-9 to TRBJ1-5; TRBD1 might be the D (5 bases). V was shortened by 4 bases and J by 5 bases, with 15 bases between the two germline ends. This CDR3 contains 15 residues. In germline, CDR1 is SEHNR, CDR2 FQNEAQ (reference sequence). The CDR3 region has the DNA TGTGCCAGCAGCTCCGGGACCAGTAACGATCAGCCCCAGCATTTT. It yields the protein CASSSGTSNDQPQHF.

The sample holds many counts of this clonotype. The rearrangement joins TRBV28 to TRBJ1-2; D gene unclear. Germline loops: CDR1 MDHEN, CDR2 SYDVKM. This CDR3 has 11 amino acids. V was shortened by 3 bases and J by 4 bases, with 3 bases between the two germline ends. CDR3 amino acids: CASSFLYGYTF. The CDR3 coding sequence is TGTGCCAGCAGTTTCCTCTATGGCTACACCTTC.

This clonotype was seen many times. This chain uses TRBV7-6 with TRBJ2-2, with 7 positions matching TRBD1. V shed 10 bases and J 3 bases; nucleotides not matched to a gene: 5. The CDR3 has 13 amino acids. Germline CDR1 is SGHVS and CDR2 is FNYEAQ. CDR3 bases: TGTGCCAACAGACAGGGTTACACCGGGGAGCTGTTTTTT. Amino acids: CANRQGYTGELFF. The whole variable domain, filled in from reference TRBV7-6 and TRBJ2-2, reads GAGVSQSPRYKVTKRGQDVALRCDPISGHVSLYWYRQALGQGPEFLTYFNYEAQQDKSGLPNDRFSAERPEGSISTLTIQRTEQRDSAMYRCANRQGYTGELFFGEGSRLTVL.

This clonotype was detected only a few times. For the CDR3, the DNA is TGTGCCAGTAGTATAGTCGCGGTTCCCAATCAGCCCCAGCATTTT. Encoded protein: CASSIVAVPNQPQHF. The genes are TRBV19 and TRBJ1-5; no reliable D call. V was pared by 1 base and J by 3 bases, with 10 bases between. Germline-derived CDR1 and CDR2 are LNHDA and SQIVND (reference sequence). The CDR3 has 15 amino acids.

This clonotype appeared many times. The chain is built from TRBV7-6 and TRBJ2-1; D perhaps matches TRBD1 (6 bases). The ends were cut back, 1 base at V and 1 base at J, with 11 bases in the middle. CDR3 length: 16 amino acids. Germline CDR1 and CDR2: SGHVS and FNYEAQ. CDR3 amino acids: CASSLGGGESYNEQFF. The CDR3 bases are TGTGCCAGCAGCTTAGGAGGGGGTGAATCCTACAATGAGCAGTTCTTC.

This clonotype has a handful of counts. The DNA for the CDR3 is TGTGCCAGCAGAATCGTATGGGAGGTAATTTCACCCCTCCACTTT. Translating it yields CASRIVWEVISPLHF. V and J are TRBV6-1 and TRBJ1-6; D unclear. The germline gives CDR1 MNHNS, CDR2 SASEGT. Trimming pared 6 bases from V and 9 bases from J, leaving 18 bases between. The CDR3 totals 15 residues.

This clonotype came up a few times. The V call is TRBV25-1, the J call TRBJ2-7; 10 nucleotides align to TRBD1. Germline CDR1 reads MGHDK; CDR2 reads SYGVNS. Germline trimming cut 5 bases from V and 6 bases from J; bases unmatched to any gene: 4. The CDR3 has 13 residues. The DNA for the CDR3 is TGTGCCAGCAGTAGGACAGGGGGGGCCGAGCAGTACTTC. It translates to CASSRTGGAEQYF.

This rearrangement joins TRBV6-1 to TRBJ1-5; maybe TRBD1 (5 bases). This CDR3 has 13 residues. Germline CDR1 is MNHNS and CDR2 is SASEGT. Trimming stripped 2 bases from V and 6 bases from J, with 8 bases between. As DNA, the CDR3 is TGTGCCAGCAGTGAATGGGGGGGTCAGCCCCAGCATTTT. It is translated as CASSEWGGQPQHF.

The CDR3 DNA follows: TGTGCCAGCACGTCCCCGGACATAACTAATGAAAAACTGTTTTTT. It is translated as CASTSPDITNEKLFF. V usage is TRBV7-9 and J usage is TRBJ1-4, with a tentative D call TRBD1 (5 bases). The CDR3 sequence is 15 residues long. Per germline, CDR1 SEHNR and CDR2 FQNEAQ (reference sequence). V lost 7 bases, J lost 1 base, and 13 bases lay in between.

The chain couples TRBV5-5 to TRBJ2-7, with TRBD2 as a possible D gene (6 bases). Trimming left V 0 bases short and J 4 bases short, with 14 bases between. CDR1 and CDR2 from the germline V gene are SGHKS and YYEKEE (reference sequence). This CDR3 has 15 amino acids. The CDR3 coding sequence is TGTGCCAGCAGCTTGGTTGTGGTGGGGGGATACGAGCAGTACTTC. Translation gives CASSLVVVGGYEQYF.

The rearrangement uses TRBV6-1 and TRBJ2-5; 11 bases align to TRBD2. The CDR3 runs 17 residues. J was trimmed by 4 bases and V by 2 bases; bases with no gene match: 9. The germline V gene encodes CDR1 MNHNS and CDR2 SASEGT. CDR3 amino acids: CASSELIAGGPTETQYF. CDR3 coding DNA: TGTGCCAGCAGTGAACTGATAGCGGGGGGGCCAACAGAGACCCAGTACTTC.

This clonotype was detected many times. V gene TRBV11-1 combines with J gene TRBJ2-7; TRBD2 matches 7 bases. Germline lookup yields CDR1 SGHAT and CDR2 FQDESV (reference sequence). CDR3 length: 14 amino acids. The V segment lost 5 bases and the J segment 2 bases; nucleotides outside the gene matches: 6. The CDR3 region has the DNA TGTGCCAGCAGCCAAGTGGGACTACCCTACGAGCAGTACTTC. Its protein product is CASSQVGLPYEQYF.

Many counts were recorded for this clonotype. CDR3: CASSSFRGTGELFF. CDR3 nucleotides: TGTGCCAGCAGTTCATTCAGGGGCACCGGGGAGCTGTTTTTT. V and J are TRBV7-9 and TRBJ2-2; a weak D match, TRBD1 (6 bases). The CDR3 spans 14 residues. Trimming took 6 bases from V and 4 from J, leaving 12 bases between them. From germline, CDR1 is SEHNR and CDR2 FQNEAQ (reference sequence).

This clonotype has only a few counts. This chain links TRBV2 with TRBJ1-4, with no clear D. The CDR3 is 14 amino acids. Germline CDR1 and CDR2: SNHLY and FYNNEI. Trimming removed 3 bases from V and 8 bases from J, with 13 bases in between. The CDR3 DNA reads TGTGCCAGCAGTGAGAATGGTCTCCAGGAAAAACTGTTTTTT. This gives the protein CASSENGLQEKLFF.

This clonotype came up a few times. The genes are TRBV7-2 and TRBJ2-2; D could derive from TRBD1 or TRBD2 (5 bases each). The germline V gene encodes CDR1 SGHTA and CDR2 FQGNSA. This CDR3 has 14 residues. The V end lost 6 bases, the J end lost 4 bases, and 12 bases lay between the germline ends. The CDR3 protein is CASSRGPITGELFF. CDR3 sequence (DNA): TGTGCCAGCAGTAGGGGACCGATCACCGGGGAGCTGTTTTTT.

The DNA for the CDR3 is TGCAGCGTTGAAGATGGGTACAGCTATGGCTACACCTTC. Translated, it gives CSVEDGYSYGYTF. The chain uses TRBV29-1 and TRBJ1-2; D is unresolved. The CDR3 is 13 amino acids. Deletions cut 0 bases from V and 4 bases from J, with 9 bases between. Germline V gene lookup returns CDR1 SQVTM and CDR2 ANQGSEA.

This chain uses TRBV11-2 with TRBJ2-3, with 10 bases identical to TRBD1. The V gene's germline CDR1 is SGHAT and CDR2 FQNNGV. CDR3 length equals 15 residues. The ends lost 1 base at V and 5 bases at J; junction bases unmatched: 3. The CDR3 bases are TGTGCCAGCAGCTTAGGGACAGGGGGTGAAGATACGCAGTATTTT. Translation: CASSLGTGGEDTQYF.

For this clonotype: One end of the junction fails to match germline, which may point to a read error. V usage is TRBV7-9 and J usage is TRBJ2-1; 8 nucleotides line up with TRBD2. The length of the CDR3 is 14 residues. The germline V gene has CDR1 SEHNR and CDR2 FQNEAQ (reference sequence). CDR3 bases: TGTGCCAGCAGCCGTAGCGGGAAGGGCGGTGAGCATTTCTTC. This translates into CASSRSGKGGEHFF.

The V call is TRBV12-3 or TRBV12-4, the J call TRBJ1-1, with 7 bases aligning to TRBD1. Trimming cost V 7 bases and J 3 bases; bases outside gene matches: 26. There are 20 residues in the CDR3. Here the CDR3 DNA reads TGTGCCAGCACCCAGGACAGGAGGTTTGCTGTTCTCCAGCCTGACACTGAAGCTTTCTTT. Translation gives CASTQDRRFAVLQPDTEAFF.

The chain joins TRBV16 to TRBJ1-5, with 9 nucleotides matching TRBD1. The V and J ends lost 3 bases and 7 bases, in that order; junction bases with no gene match: 7. CDR1 and CDR2 from the germline V gene are KGHSY and FQNENV. The CDR3 is 15 amino acids. CDR3 protein: CASSHREGTGQPQHF. The CDR3 DNA reads as TGTGCCAGCAGCCATCGGGAGGGGACAGGGCAGCCCCAGCATTTT. Supplemented by reference TRBV16 and TRBJ1-5, the full variable domain reads GEEVAQTPKHLVRGEGQKAKLYCAPIKGHSYVFWYQQVLKNEFKFLISFQNENVFDETGMPKERFSAKCLPNSPCSLEIQATKLEDSAVYFCASSHREGTGQPQHFGDGTRLSIL.